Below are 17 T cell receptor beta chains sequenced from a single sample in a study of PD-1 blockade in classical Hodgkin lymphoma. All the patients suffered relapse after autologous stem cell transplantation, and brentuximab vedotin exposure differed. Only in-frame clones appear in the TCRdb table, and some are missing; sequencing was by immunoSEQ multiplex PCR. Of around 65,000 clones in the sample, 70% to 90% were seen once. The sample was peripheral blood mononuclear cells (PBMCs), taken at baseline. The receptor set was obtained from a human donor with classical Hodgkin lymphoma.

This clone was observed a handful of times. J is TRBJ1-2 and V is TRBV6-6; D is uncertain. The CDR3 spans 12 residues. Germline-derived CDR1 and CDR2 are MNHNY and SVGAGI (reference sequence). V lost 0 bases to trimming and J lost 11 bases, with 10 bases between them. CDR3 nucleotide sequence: TGTGCCAGCAGTTACTCCCCATTCCGATACACCTTC. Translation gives CASSYSPFRYTF.

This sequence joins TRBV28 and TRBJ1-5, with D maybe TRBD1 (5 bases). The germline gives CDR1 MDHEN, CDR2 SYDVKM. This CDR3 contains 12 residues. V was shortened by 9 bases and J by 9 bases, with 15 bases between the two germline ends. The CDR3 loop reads CASTGTVRPQHF. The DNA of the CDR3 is TGTGCCAGTACCGGGACGGTAAGGCCCCAGCATTTT.

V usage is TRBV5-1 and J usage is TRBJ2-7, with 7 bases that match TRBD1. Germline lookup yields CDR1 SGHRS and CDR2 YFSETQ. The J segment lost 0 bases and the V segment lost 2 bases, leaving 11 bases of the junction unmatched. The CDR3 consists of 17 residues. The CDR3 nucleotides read TGCGCCAGCAGCTTAAGGCAGGGGGTCTTTCCCTCCTACGAGCAGTACTTC. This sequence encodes CASSLRQGVFPSYEQYF.

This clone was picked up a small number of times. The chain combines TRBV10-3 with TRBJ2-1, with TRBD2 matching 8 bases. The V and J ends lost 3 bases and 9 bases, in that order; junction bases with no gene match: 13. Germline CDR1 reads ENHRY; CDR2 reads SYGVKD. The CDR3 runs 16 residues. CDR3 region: CAISDGGASGLLEQFF. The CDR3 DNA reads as TGTGCCATCAGTGATGGTGGGGCTAGCGGGCTTCTTGAGCAGTTCTTC.

CDR3 nucleotide sequence: TGTGCCAGCCGCCTGGAGGGGATCAATGAGCAGTTCTTC. Translating it yields CASRLEGINEQFF. The rearrangement links TRBV6-1 to TRBJ2-1; the D gene is possibly TRBD2 (6 bases). The CDR3 consists of 13 residues. With 8 bases removed from V and 6 bases from J, the gap between germline ends came to 14 bases. The germline CDR1 and CDR2 sequences are MNHNS and SASEGT.

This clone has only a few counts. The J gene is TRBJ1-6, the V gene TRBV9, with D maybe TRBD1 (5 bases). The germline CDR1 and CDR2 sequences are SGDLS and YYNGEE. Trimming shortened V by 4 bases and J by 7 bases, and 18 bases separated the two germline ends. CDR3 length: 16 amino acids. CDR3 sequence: CASSSGTVPSNSPLHF. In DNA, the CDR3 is TGTGCCAGCAGCTCCGGGACCGTCCCAAGCAATTCACCCCTCCACTTT.

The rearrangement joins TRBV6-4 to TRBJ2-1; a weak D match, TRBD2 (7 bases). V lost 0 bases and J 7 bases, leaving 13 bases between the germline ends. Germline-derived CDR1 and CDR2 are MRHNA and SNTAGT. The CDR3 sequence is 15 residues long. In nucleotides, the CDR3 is TGTGCCAGCAGTGACTCCAAAGGGGGGGCTAATGAGCAGTTCTTC. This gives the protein CASSDSKGGANEQFF.

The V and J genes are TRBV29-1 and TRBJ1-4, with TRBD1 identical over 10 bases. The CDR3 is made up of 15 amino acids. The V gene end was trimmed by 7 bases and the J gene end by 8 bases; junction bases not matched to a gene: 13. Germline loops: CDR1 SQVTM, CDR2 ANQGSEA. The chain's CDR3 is CSAKGQGERREKLFF. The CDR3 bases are TGCAGCGCTAAAGGACAGGGGGAAAGAAGAGAAAAACTGTTTTTT.

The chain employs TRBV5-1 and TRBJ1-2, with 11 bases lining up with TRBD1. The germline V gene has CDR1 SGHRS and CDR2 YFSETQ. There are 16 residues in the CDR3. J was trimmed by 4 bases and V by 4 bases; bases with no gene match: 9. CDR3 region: CASSTGQGARIYGYTF. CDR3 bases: TGCGCCAGCAGCACCGGACAGGGGGCGCGAATCTATGGCTACACCTTC.

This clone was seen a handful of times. In nucleotides, the CDR3 is TGTGCCACCAGCAGAGATGACGGCTATTCAACAGATACGCAGTATTTT. This gives the protein CATSRDDGYSTDTQYF. The V call is TRBV15, the J call TRBJ2-3; the D is unclear. Looked up from germline, CDR1 is LNHNV and CDR2 is YYDKDF (reference sequence). The CDR3 consists of 16 residues. V lost 0 bases and J 3 bases, leaving 13 bases between the germline ends.

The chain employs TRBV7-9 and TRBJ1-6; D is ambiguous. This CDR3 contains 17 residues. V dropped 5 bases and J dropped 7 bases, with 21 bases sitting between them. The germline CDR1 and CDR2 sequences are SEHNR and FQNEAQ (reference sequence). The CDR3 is CASSTVELGIINSPLHF. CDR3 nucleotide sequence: TGTGCCAGCAGCACCGTCGAGTTGGGGATCATCAATTCACCCCTCCACTTT.

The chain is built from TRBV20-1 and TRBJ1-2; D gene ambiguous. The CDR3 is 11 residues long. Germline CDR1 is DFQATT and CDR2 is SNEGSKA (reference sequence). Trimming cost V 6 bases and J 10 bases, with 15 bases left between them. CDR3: CSAVPFDLYTF. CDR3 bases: TGCAGTGCCGTTCCCTTCGACCTCTACACCTTC.

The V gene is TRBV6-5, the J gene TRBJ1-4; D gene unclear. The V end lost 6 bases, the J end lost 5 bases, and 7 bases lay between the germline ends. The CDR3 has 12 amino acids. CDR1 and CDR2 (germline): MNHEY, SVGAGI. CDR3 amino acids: CASSSLNEKLFF. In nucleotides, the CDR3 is TGTGCCAGCAGCTCACTCAATGAAAAACTGTTTTTT.

CDR3 bases: TGTGCCAGCAGCTTATCCCTTGGCGTATCGTTAGCCAAAAACATTCAGTACTTC. It codes for CASSLSLGVSLAKNIQYF. V usage is TRBV7-9 and J usage is TRBJ2-4; D is uncertain. The CDR3 sequence is 18 residues long. Trimming removed 2 bases at V and 0 bases at J, with 17 bases between. Germline lookup yields CDR1 SEHNR and CDR2 FQNEAQ (reference sequence). The whole variable domain, filled in from reference TRBV7-9 and TRBJ2-4, reads DTGVSQNPRHKITKRGQNVTFRCDPISEHNRLYWYRQTLGQGPEFLTYFQNEAQLEKSRLLSDRFSAERPKGSFSTLEIQRTEQGDSAMYLCASSLSLGVSLAKNIQYFGAGTRLSVL.

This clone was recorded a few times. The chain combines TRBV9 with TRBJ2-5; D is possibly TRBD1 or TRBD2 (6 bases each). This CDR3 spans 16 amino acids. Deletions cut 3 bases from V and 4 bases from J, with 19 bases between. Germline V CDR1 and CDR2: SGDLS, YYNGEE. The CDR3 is CASSAEGGSGLETQYF. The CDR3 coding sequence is TGTGCCAGCAGCGCGGAGGGGGGAAGTGGTCTAGAGACCCAGTACTTC.

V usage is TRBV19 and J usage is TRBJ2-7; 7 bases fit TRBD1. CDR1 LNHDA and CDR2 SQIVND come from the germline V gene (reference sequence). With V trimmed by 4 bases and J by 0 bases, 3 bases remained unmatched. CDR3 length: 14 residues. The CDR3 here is CASSTGQNSYEQYF. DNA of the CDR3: TGTGCCAGTAGTACGGGACAGAACTCCTACGAGCAGTACTTC.

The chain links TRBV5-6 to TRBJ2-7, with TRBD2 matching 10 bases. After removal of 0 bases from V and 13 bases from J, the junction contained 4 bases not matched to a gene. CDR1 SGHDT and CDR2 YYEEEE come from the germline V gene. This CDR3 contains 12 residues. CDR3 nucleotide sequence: TGTGCCAGCAGCTTGGGGGCTAGCGGGGGCTACTTC. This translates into CASSLGASGGYF.